This note documents a single T cell receptor beta chain sequence. A junction boundary mismatches the germline segment, possibly from a read error. TCRdb re-called the PCR reads through MiXCR, storing one row per CDR3 protein. The top ten clones hold around an eighth of a sample with 100,000 or so distinct CDR3 sequences, roughly 51% of them seen once. This sample was included in a study of CDR3 diversity in severe acne. CDR1 and CDR2 (germline): SEHNR, FQNEAQ (reference sequence). The CDR3 has 14 residues. The chain uses TRBV7-9 and TRBJ2-5; tentative D call: TRBD2 (5 bases). This receptor was identified in a male donor with acne. The sequenced sample consisted of blood. In DNA form, the CDR3 reads TGTGCTAGCAGCTTAAGCCGGGGAAAAGAGACCCAGTACTTC. Its translation: CASSLSRGKETQYF.